The clone carrying this TCR beta chain has a single count. Its cognate antigen is unknown. These data come from a study of radiotherapy plus CTLA-4 blockade in lung cancer. Study-wide points: Following radiotherapy plus ipilimumab, tumor-derived TCR clones expanded in the blood.

The repertoire was sequenced with immunoSEQ multiplex PCR; TCRdb's copy has only in-frame clones and lacks some. The sample gives around 59,000 clones, roughly 76% of which show up once; 6.5% to 9.5% is in the top ten. Sequenced material: peripheral blood, taken from a patient treated with radiotherapy plus ipilimumab. The TCR originated in a human donor with non-small cell lung cancer whose response to radiotherapy plus ipilimumab could not be evaluated.

This chain's CDR3 is CASSTRPGVTEAFF. CDR3 DNA sequence: TGTGCCAGCAGCACCCGCCCCGGAGTGACTGAAGCTTTCTTT. The rearrangement joins TRBV7-2 to TRBJ1-1, with D uncertain. The germline V and J ends were trimmed by 5 bases and 5 bases, with 15 bases remaining between them. The germline V gene has CDR1 SGHTA and CDR2 FQGNSA. The CDR3 is 14 residues long. The whole variable domain, filled in from reference TRBV7-2 and TRBJ1-1, reads GAGVSQSPSNKVTEKGKDVELRCDPISGHTALYWYRQSLGQGLEFLIYFQGNSAPDKSGLPSDRFSAERTGGSVSTLTIQRTQQEDSAVYLCASSTRPGVTEAFFGQGTRLTVV.